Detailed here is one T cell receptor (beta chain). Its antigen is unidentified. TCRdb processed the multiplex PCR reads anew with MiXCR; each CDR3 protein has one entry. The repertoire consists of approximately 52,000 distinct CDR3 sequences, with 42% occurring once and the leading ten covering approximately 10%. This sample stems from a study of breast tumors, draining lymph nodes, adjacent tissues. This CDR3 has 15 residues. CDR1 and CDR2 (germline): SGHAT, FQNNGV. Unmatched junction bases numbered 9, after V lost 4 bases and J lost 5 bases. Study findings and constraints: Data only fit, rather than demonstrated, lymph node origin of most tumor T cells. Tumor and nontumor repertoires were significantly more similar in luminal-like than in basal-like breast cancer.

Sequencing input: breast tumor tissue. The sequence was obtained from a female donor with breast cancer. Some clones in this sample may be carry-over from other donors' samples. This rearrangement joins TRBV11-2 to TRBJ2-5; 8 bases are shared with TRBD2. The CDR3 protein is CASSSSGLGVETQYF. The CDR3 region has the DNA TGTGCCAGCAGCTCCTCGGGACTAGGGGTCGAGACCCAGTACTTC.